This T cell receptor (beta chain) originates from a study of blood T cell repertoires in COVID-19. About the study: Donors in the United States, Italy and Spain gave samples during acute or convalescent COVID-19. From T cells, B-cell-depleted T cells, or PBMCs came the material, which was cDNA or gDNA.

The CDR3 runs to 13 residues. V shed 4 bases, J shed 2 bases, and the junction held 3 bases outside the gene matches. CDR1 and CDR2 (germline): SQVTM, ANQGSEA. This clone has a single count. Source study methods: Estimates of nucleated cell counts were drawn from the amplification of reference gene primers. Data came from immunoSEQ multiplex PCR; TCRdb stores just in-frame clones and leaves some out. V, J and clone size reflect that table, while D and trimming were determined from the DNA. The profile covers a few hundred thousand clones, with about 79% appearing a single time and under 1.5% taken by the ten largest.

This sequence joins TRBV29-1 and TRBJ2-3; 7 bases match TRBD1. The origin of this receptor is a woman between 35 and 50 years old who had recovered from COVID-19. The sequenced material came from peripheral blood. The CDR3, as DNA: TGCAGCGTTGGACAGGGCCTCACAGATACGCAGTATTTT. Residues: CSVGQGLTDTQYF.